This T cell receptor beta chain was identified during a study of shared clonotypes between healthy human individuals. Notes on the study in general: Roughly 5% of naive CD4 clonotypes were common to a few donors.

Between the trimmed V and J ends, which lost 0 bases and 5 bases, there was a span of 11 bases. Germline lookup yields CDR1 SGHRS and CDR2 YFSETQ. This CDR3 has 14 residues. Measured with immunoSEQ multiplex PCR; TCRdb has only the in-frame clones, and not every one. The sample lists 2 million to 2.5 million clones; around 95% were seen once. Memory CD4+ cells were the fraction left after CD45RA+ naive selection. About this clone: What it binds is unknown.

V is TRBV5-1 and J is TRBJ2-5; D unresolved. The TCR comes from a man younger than 35 in good health. The sequenced sample was naive CD4+ T cells sorted from blood. Subset specified: CD45RA+ positively selected. Here the CDR3 reads CASSLDGVLETQYF. DNA for the CDR3: TGCGCCAGCAGCTTGGATGGGGTTTTGGAGACCCAGTACTTC.